This T cell receptor (beta chain) was recorded in a study of blood T cells in healthy people across ages. Together with a sample-barcoded 5' primer, a J-beta primer mix was included in a second PCR lasting roughly 6 to 12 cycles. A single record per CDR3 protein comes from TCRdb applying MiXCR to the 5' RACE reads. The sample consists of 1.4 million or so distinct CDR3 sequences, about 42% of them appearing once. The CDR3 totals 17 residues. Germline values: CDR1 ENHRY, CDR2 SYGVKD. Trimming removed 0 bases at V and 2 bases at J, with 14 bases between. In terms of origin and age, donors were healthy Caucasian individuals from Russia aged about 6 to 90. Isolation yielded PBMCs, at least 7 million per sample, in every case.

The receptor comes from a woman aged 18-29 years in good health. Source material: blood. The chain uses TRBV10-3 and TRBJ1-5, with D maybe TRBD1 (5 bases). This chain's CDR3 is CAISESAGGGGNQPQHF. The CDR3 coding sequence is TGTGCCATCAGTGAGTCAGCGGGCGGGGGAGGCAATCAGCCCCAGCATTTT.